This TCR beta chain comes out of a study of shared clonotypes between healthy human individuals. Naive CD8 isolation took CD45RO-negative cells positively selected for CCR7 and excluded terminally differentiated effector memory CD45RA+ cells. V shed 8 bases and J 8 bases; nucleotides not matched to a gene: 10. CDR1 is SQVTM, CDR2 ANQGSEA, per germline. This CDR3 is built from 14 residues. The method was immunoSEQ multiplex PCR; TCRdb's version includes in-frame clones alone and lacks a portion of them. The sample contains about 600,000 clones, roughly 98% of which appear only once. Sequencing used naive CD8+ T cells sorted from blood. This TCR was sampled from a man under 40 in good health. The chain uses TRBV29-1 and TRBJ2-1; 12 bases map to TRBD2. The CDR3 DNA is TGCAGCTTCATAGTCGGACTAGCGGGATATGAGCAGTTCTTC. Amino acid sequence: CSFIVGLAGYEQFF.